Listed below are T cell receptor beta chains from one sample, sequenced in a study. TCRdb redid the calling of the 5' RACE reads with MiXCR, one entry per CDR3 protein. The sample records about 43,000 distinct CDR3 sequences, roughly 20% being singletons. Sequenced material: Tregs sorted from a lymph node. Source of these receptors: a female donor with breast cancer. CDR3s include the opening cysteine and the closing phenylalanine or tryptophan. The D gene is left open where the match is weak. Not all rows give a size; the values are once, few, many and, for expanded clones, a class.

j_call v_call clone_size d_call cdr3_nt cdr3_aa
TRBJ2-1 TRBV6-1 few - TGTGCCAGCAGTGGAGACAGGAGATGGGGATACAATGAGCAGTTCTTC CASSGDRRWGYNEQFF
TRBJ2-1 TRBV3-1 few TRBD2 TGTGCCAGCAGCCCTAGCGGGTCAGTGTACAATGAGCAGTTCTTC CASSPSGSVYNEQFF
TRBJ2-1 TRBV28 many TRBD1 TGTGCCAGCAGTACGCGACAGGGACGCGACTACAATGAGCAGTTCTTC CASSTRQGRDYNEQFF
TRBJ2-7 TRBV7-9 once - TGTGCCAGCAGCCGTAGGGCGGGAGAAGGGGGGTCCTACGAGCAGTACTTC CASSRRAGEGGSYEQYF
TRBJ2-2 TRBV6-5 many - TGTGCCAGCAGTTACTCGCCGGGACAACACACCGGGGAGCTGTTTTTT CASSYSPGQHTGELFF
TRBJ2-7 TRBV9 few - TGTGCCAGCAGCGCCTCAGACCGGCCCTACGAGCAGTACTTC CASSASDRPYEQYF
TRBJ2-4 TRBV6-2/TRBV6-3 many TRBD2 TGTGCCAGCAGGCCCGGGACTAGTTTGGGCATTCAGTACTTC CASRPGTSLGIQYF
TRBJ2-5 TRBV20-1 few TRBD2 TGCAGTGCTGGAGTGGGGCTAGCGGGACTCTTGGAGACCCAGTACTTC CSAGVGLAGLLETQYF
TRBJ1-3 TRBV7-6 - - TGTGCCAGCTCCGTTGGAAACACCATATATTTT CASSVGNTIYF
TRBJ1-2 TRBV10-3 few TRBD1 TGTGCCATCAGTGAGTCGTGGGCAGGGGGTACTGGCTACACCTTC CAISESWAGGTGYTF
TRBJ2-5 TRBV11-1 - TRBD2 TGTGCCAGCAGACCGCGGACTAGCGCGAGAGGGGATTTGGAGACCCAGTACTTC CASRPRTSARGDLETQYF
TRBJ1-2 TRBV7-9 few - TGTGCCAGCAGCTTAGGGGGGCGCGGCTATGGCTACACCTTC CASSLGGRGYGYTF
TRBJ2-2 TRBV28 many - TGTGCCAGCAGTTTTGGCGGGGACACCGGGGAGCTGTTTTTT CASSFGGDTGELFF
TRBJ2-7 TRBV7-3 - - TGTGCCAGCAGCTTGAGTGGAGGAGCCGAGCAGTACTTC CASSLSGGAEQYF
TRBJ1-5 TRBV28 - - TGTGCCAGCAGCCCCCCCGAGGGTGGGGGATACAATCAGCCCCAGCATTTT CASSPPEGGGYNQPQHF
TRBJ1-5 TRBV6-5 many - TGTGCCAGCAGGCCCGGGACTGGCAATCAGCCCCAGCATTTT CASRPGTGNQPQHF
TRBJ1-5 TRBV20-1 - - TGCAGTGCTAGAGTGTTGGGCAGGGAAGATCAGCCCCAGCAGTTT CSARVLGREDQPQQF
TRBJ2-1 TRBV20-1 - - TGCAGTGCTACCAGGGGGGGTTCGTACAATGAGCAGTTCTTC CSATRGGSYNEQFF
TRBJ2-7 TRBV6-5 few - TGTGCCAGCAGTTACCGTACCCCGCCGGGACGGTTCTTC CASSYRTPPGRFF
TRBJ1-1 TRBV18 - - TGTGCCAGCTCGTCGACTCAGGGAGGGAACACTGAAGCTTTCTTT CASSSTQGGNTEAFF
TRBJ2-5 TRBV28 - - TGTGCCAGCAGTGACGCGACCCAGTACTTC CASSDATQYF
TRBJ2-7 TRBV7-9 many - TGTGCCAGCAGCTCGAGGAAGGACAGCCGGTACGAGCAGTACTTC CASSSRKDSRYEQYF
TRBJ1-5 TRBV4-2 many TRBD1 TGTGCCAGCAGCCAGGAACAGGGGGCAAATCAGCCCCAGCATTTT CASSQEQGANQPQHF